This T cell receptor (beta chain) was observed in a study of blood T cell repertoires in COVID-19. In the study's own analysis: Reference gene primer amplification in the assay estimated nucleated cell counts. Repertoires were generated with immunoSEQ multiplex PCR, while TCRdb's copy carries only in-frame clones and drops some. From that table come the V and J calls and clone size; the DNA was used to work out D and trimming. The sample includes a few hundred thousand clones, about 89% of them seen just once. The CDR3 consists of 14 residues. Deletions cut 6 bases from V and 0 bases from J, with 12 bases between. Germline CDR1 reads SQVTM; CDR2 reads ANQGSEA.

The sequence was collected from a man aged 35 to 55 with acute or convalescent COVID-19. The chain links TRBV29-1 to TRBJ2-1, with TRBD2 as a possible D gene (5 bases). The sequenced sample consisted of peripheral blood. The CDR3 loop is CSVLASNSYNEQFF. CDR3 DNA sequence: TGCAGCGTCTTAGCGTCGAACTCCTACAATGAGCAGTTCTTC.